This is a list of T cell receptor beta chains from one sample in a study of T cell repertoires in cytomegalovirus infection. TCRdb reprocessed the reads via MiXCR and lists one record per CDR3 protein. The data show under 200,000 distinct CDR3 sequences, less than 25% seen once. Their recognized antigens are unknown. The material was CD8+ T cells from cultured PBMCs, obtained from culture after CMV antigen stimulation. These receptor sequences come from a human donor in good health (CMV status not recorded). Some clones in this sample may be carry-over from other donors' samples. Both conserved end residues are part of each CDR3. Fields, in order: J gene, V gene, D gene, clone size, CDR3 DNA, CDR3 protein. The D gene is left open where the match is weak. A clone size is listed for some rows: how often the clone was seen (once, few, many), or a class if it is expanded.

J: TRBJ2-1; V: TRBV11-2; D: TRBD1; size: NA; DNA: TGTGCCAGCAGCTTAGAACTCGTCCGGGACAGGGACAATGAGCAGTTCTTC; CDR3: CASSLELVRDRDNEQFF
J: TRBJ2-1; V: TRBV7-2; D: NA; size: NA; DNA: TGTGCCAGCAGCCCGAGGGCAGGGGTGGCCAATGAGCAGTTCTTC; CDR3: CASSPRAGVANEQFF
J: TRBJ2-2; V: TRBV6-2/TRBV6-3; D: TRBD1; size: many; DNA: TGTGCCAGCAGTTACCAAACAGGGGCCGGGGAGCTGTTTTTT; CDR3: CASSYQTGAGELFF
J: TRBJ1-1; V: TRBV19; D: TRBD1; size: few; DNA: TGTGCCAGTTATCCGGGACAGCGGTACACTGAAGCTTTCTTT; CDR3: CASYPGQRYTEAFF
J: TRBJ2-1; V: TRBV7-6; D: NA; size: NA; DNA: TGTGCCAGCAGCTCGGCGGGCAGAAATGAGCAGTTCTTC; CDR3: CASSSAGRNEQFF
J: TRBJ2-1; V: TRBV12-3/TRBV12-4; D: NA; size: few; DNA: TGTGCCAGCAGGCCTTGGGGGCTTGGAGAGCAGTTCTTC; CDR3: CASRPWGLGEQFF
J: TRBJ1-4; V: TRBV5-6; D: NA; size: NA; DNA: TGTGCCAGCAGCTTGGCCTTGAATGAAAAACTGTTTTTT; CDR3: CASSLALNEKLFF
J: TRBJ2-7; V: TRBV12-3/TRBV12-4; D: TRBD2; size: NA; DNA: TGTGCCAGCACCTGGGGACTACCTTACTACGAGCAGTACTTC; CDR3: CASTWGLPYYEQYF
J: TRBJ1-1; V: TRBV5-1; D: NA; size: NA; DNA: TGCGCCAGCAGCTTGGGATTTTGGACACCGAACACTGAAGCTTTCTTT; CDR3: CASSLGFWTPNTEAFF
J: TRBJ1-5; V: TRBV7-8; D: NA; size: NA; DNA: TGTGCCAGCAGCTTAGCGCTGAGCGGGGCCAGGGAGCAGCCCCAGCATTTT; CDR3: CASSLALSGAREQPQHF
J: TRBJ2-7; V: TRBV11-2; D: TRBD2; size: few; DNA: TGTGCCAGCACCATTTTAGCGGGAGTCCACTACGAGCAGTACTTC; CDR3: CASTILAGVHYEQYF
J: TRBJ1-5; V: TRBV28; D: NA; size: few; DNA: TGTGCCAGCAGTCGGGACGGAAATCAGCCCCAGCATTTT; CDR3: CASSRDGNQPQHF
J: TRBJ1-1; V: TRBV5-1; D: NA; size: NA; DNA: TGCGCCAGCAGCTTGGTCGGCAGGGGTGACACTGAAGCTTTCTTT; CDR3: CASSLVGRGDTEAFF
J: TRBJ2-7; V: TRBV6-5; D: TRBD1; size: NA; DNA: TGTGCCAGCAGTTGGGACAGGGTGGGCGAGCAGTACTTC; CDR3: CASSWDRVGEQYF
J: TRBJ1-6; V: TRBV6-2/TRBV6-3; D: NA; size: NA; DNA: TGTGCCAGCAGTTACATAGGGAGCTCCTATAATTCACCCCTCCACTTT; CDR3: CASSYIGSSYNSPLHF
J: TRBJ2-7; V: TRBV19; D: NA; size: NA; DNA: TGTGCCAGTAGTCCGGCCCTCTCCTACGAGCAGTACTTC; CDR3: CASSPALSYEQYF
J: TRBJ1-1; V: TRBV6-2/TRBV6-3; D: TRBD1; size: NA; DNA: TGTGCCCACAGTTTATGGAGACAGGGGGCGGCTGAAGCTTTCTTT; CDR3: CAHSLWRQGAAEAFF
J: TRBJ1-6; V: TRBV5-4; D: NA; size: few; DNA: TGTGCCAGCAGCCCGAAGACTGCGGTAACGGTGAATTCACCCCTCCACTTT; CDR3: CASSPKTAVTVNSPLHF
J: TRBJ2-3; V: TRBV7-2; D: TRBD1; size: few; DNA: TGTGCCAGCAGTTGGACAGGGTCCAACACAGATACGCAGTATTTT; CDR3: CASSWTGSNTDTQYF
J: TRBJ1-5; V: TRBV7-2; D: NA; size: few; DNA: TGTGCCAGCAGCCCCCGGGGGGGATGGAGTCAGCCCCAGCATTTT; CDR3: CASSPRGGWSQPQHF
J: TRBJ2-7; V: TRBV20-1; D: TRBD1; size: NA; DNA: TGCAGTGCCTCCACCCTAGGACAGGGGACCGGAGGGCAGTACTTC; CDR3: CSASTLGQGTGGQYF
J: TRBJ1-1; V: TRBV20-1; D: NA; size: NA; DNA: TGCAGTGCCCAGGGGACGAACACTGAAGCTTTCTTT; CDR3: CSAQGTNTEAFF
J: TRBJ2-2; V: TRBV5-6; D: TRBD2; size: once; DNA: TGTGCCAGCAGCTTCCCTAGCGGGGGGTCCGCGAACACCGGGGAGCTGTTTTTT; CDR3: CASSFPSGGSANTGELFF
J: TRBJ1-2; V: TRBV4-1; D: TRBD1; size: NA; DNA: TGCGCCAGCAGCCATCCGGGACAGATGGATGGCTACACCTTC; CDR3: CASSHPGQMDGYTF
J: TRBJ2-3; V: TRBV6-2/TRBV6-3; D: TRBD2; size: NA; DNA: TGTGCCAGCAGTTACGAGGCGGGGGGGCGAGATACGCAGTATTTT; CDR3: CASSYEAGGRDTQYF
J: TRBJ2-4; V: TRBV7-2; D: NA; size: few; DNA: TGTGCCAGCAGCTGGGGCGGAGAGGTCGGTTCCAAAAACATTCAGTACTTC; CDR3: CASSWGGEVGSKNIQYF
J: TRBJ2-7; V: TRBV7-2; D: NA; size: NA; DNA: TGTGCCAGCAGCTTATGGGGGACCCCCTACGAGCAGTACTTC; CDR3: CASSLWGTPYEQYF
J: TRBJ1-2; V: TRBV7-9; D: NA; size: few; DNA: TGTGCCAGCAGCTCTGGGGCCTATGGCTACACCTTC; CDR3: CASSSGAYGYTF
J: TRBJ2-3; V: TRBV9; D: TRBD2; size: NA; DNA: TGTGCCAGCAGCGTCCCTACGGGGGGGCCCACAGATACGCAGTATTTT; CDR3: CASSVPTGGPTDTQYF
J: TRBJ1-1; V: TRBV6-1; D: NA; size: NA; DNA: TGTGCCAGCAGTGACGCCACTGAAGCTTTCTTT; CDR3: CASSDATEAFF
J: TRBJ2-4; V: TRBV7-9; D: NA; size: NA; DNA: TGTGCCAGCGCCTCTGCACGAAACATTCAGTACTTC; CDR3: CASASARNIQYF
J: TRBJ1-2; V: TRBV6-5; D: NA; size: NA; DNA: TGTGCCAGCAGTTACTCCATAGACAGGAACTATGGCTACACCTTC; CDR3: CASSYSIDRNYGYTF
J: TRBJ1-1; V: TRBV7-6; D: NA; size: NA; DNA: TGTGCCAGCAGCTCAGGGAGACAGAACACTGAAGCTTTCTTT; CDR3: CASSSGRQNTEAFF
J: TRBJ1-2; V: TRBV27; D: NA; size: NA; DNA: TGTGCCAGCAGTGTACAGGGAAGGGAAACCTTC; CDR3: CASSVQGRETF
J: TRBJ2-5; V: TRBV4-1; D: NA; size: few; DNA: TGCGCCAGCAGCGGATTCGGGACCACCGGAAGGGAGACCCAGTACTTC; CDR3: CASSGFGTTGRETQYF
J: TRBJ2-5; V: TRBV7-2; D: NA; size: few; DNA: TGTGCCAGCAGCTCCAGATTCTCCAGCGGGTGGGAGGAGACCCAGTACTTC; CDR3: CASSSRFSSGWEETQYF
J: TRBJ1-1; V: TRBV11-2; D: NA; size: NA; DNA: TGTGCCAGTCATCAGGGCGGATACACTGAAGCTTTCTTT; CDR3: CASHQGGYTEAFF
J: TRBJ2-7; V: TRBV6-2/TRBV6-3; D: TRBD1; size: NA; DNA: TGTGCCAGCAGTGCCGCTCCCTGGACAGGGATCTACGAGCAGTACTTC; CDR3: CASSAAPWTGIYEQYF
J: TRBJ2-5; V: TRBV3-1; D: TRBD2; size: NA; DNA: TGTGCCAGCAGCCAAGATGTCGCTGGGGCTAGCGGGGAGACCCAGTACTTC; CDR3: CASSQDVAGASGETQYF
J: TRBJ1-5; V: TRBV12-3/TRBV12-4; D: TRBD1; size: few; DNA: TGTGCCAGCAGTTCAGCAGGGGGCTTCGGAAGTCAGCCCCAGCATTTT; CDR3: CASSSAGGFGSQPQHF
J: TRBJ2-1; V: TRBV6-5; D: TRBD2; size: NA; DNA: TGTGCCAGCAGTTACGGGGGGGAGAACAATGAGCAGTTCTTC; CDR3: CASSYGGENNEQFF
J: TRBJ2-7; V: TRBV4-3; D: NA; size: few; DNA: TGCGCCAGCGGATTCCGCCGGGGTCCCTACTACGAGCAGTACTTC; CDR3: CASGFRRGPYYEQYF
J: TRBJ1-4; V: TRBV7-8; D: NA; size: few; DNA: TGTGCCAGCAGCACCCAGGGGTTAAGGGCTAATGAAAAACTGTTTTTT; CDR3: CASSTQGLRANEKLFF
J: TRBJ2-1; V: TRBV11-2; D: NA; size: few; DNA: TGTGCCAGCAGCTTAGATGGGATGGACTACCACAATGAGCAGTTCTTC; CDR3: CASSLDGMDYHNEQFF
J: TRBJ1-2; V: TRBV6-5; D: NA; size: NA; DNA: TGTGCCAGCTTCTCCGGGACAAACTATGGCTACACCTTC; CDR3: CASFSGTNYGYTF
J: TRBJ1-4; V: TRBV20-1; D: TRBD1; size: few; DNA: TGCAGTGCTAGGGATACCGGGACAGGGGAAGAAAAACTGTTTTTT; CDR3: CSARDTGTGEEKLFF
J: TRBJ1-1; V: TRBV4-3; D: NA; size: few; DNA: TGCGCCAGCAGCCAAGTCAGGGGCAGTTGGACTGAAGCTTTCTTT; CDR3: CASSQVRGSWTEAFF
J: TRBJ1-4; V: TRBV20-1; D: TRBD1; size: few; DNA: TGCAGTGCTAGATCCGGGACAGGGGGATATTGGGAAAAACTGTTTTTT; CDR3: CSARSGTGGYWEKLFF
J: TRBJ1-1; V: TRBV28; D: TRBD1; size: NA; DNA: TGTGCCAGCAGTTCCACAGGGGCCACTGAAGCTTTCTTT; CDR3: CASSSTGATEAFF
J: TRBJ2-7; V: TRBV6-2/TRBV6-3; D: NA; size: NA; DNA: TGTGCCAGCAAGGGGATGTCTTCCTCCTACGAGCAGTACTTC; CDR3: CASKGMSSSYEQYF
J: TRBJ1-4; V: TRBV6-1; D: TRBD1; size: NA; DNA: TGTGCCAGCAGGCCAGGACAGGGCGGCGAAAAACTGTTTTTT; CDR3: CASRPGQGGEKLFF
J: TRBJ2-1; V: TRBV12-3/TRBV12-4; D: NA; size: NA; DNA: TGTGCCAGCAGTTCCCCCGGGGCGGGTTTGGGAGGGGGACCCAATGAGCAGTTCTTC; CDR3: CASSSPGAGLGGGPNEQFF
J: TRBJ1-1; V: TRBV11-2; D: NA; size: NA; DNA: TGTGCCAGCACTTTTGGACAGAGGAACACTGAAGCTTTCTTT; CDR3: CASTFGQRNTEAFF
J: TRBJ2-1; V: TRBV7-2; D: NA; size: few; DNA: TGTGCCAGCAGCTTAGTTCTTAGGTTGAGCAATGAGCAGTTCTTC; CDR3: CASSLVLRLSNEQFF
J: TRBJ2-1; V: TRBV6-5; D: NA; size: NA; DNA: TGTGCCAGCATGAGTACGGAGGACAATGAGCAGTTCTTC; CDR3: CASMSTEDNEQFF